Listed below are T cell receptor beta chains from one sample, sequenced in a study of blood T cells in healthy people across ages. TCRdb re-analysed the 5' RACE reads in MiXCR, keeping a single row per CDR3 protein. The repertoire holds about 970,000 distinct CDR3 sequences, with approximately 50% as singletons. What was sequenced was blood. These receptors were taken from a woman aged 60 to 75 in good health. CDR3s include the opening cysteine and the closing phenylalanine or tryptophan. Fields, in order: V gene, J gene, D gene, clone size, CDR3 protein, CDR3 DNA. A D gene is named only where the DNA matches it firmly. Clone size is stated in some rows and not others, as once, few, many or a class when expanded.

>TRBV5-1|TRBJ1-1|-|few
CASSLDGLNTEAFF
TGCGCCAGCAGCTTGGATGGACTGAACACTGAAGCTTTCTTT
>TRBV7-2|TRBJ2-3|TRBD2|-
CASSLLWTSGISTDTQYF
TGTGCCAGCAGCTTACTATGGACTAGCGGGATCTCCACAGATACGCAGTATTTT
>TRBV4-1|TRBJ2-7|TRBD1|many
CASSQGTGIYEQYF
TGCGCCAGCAGCCAAGGGACAGGGATCTACGAGCAGTACTTC
>TRBV20-1|TRBJ2-5|-|-
CSAGGRGYTETQYF
TGCAGTGCTGGGGGCAGGGGTTATACGGAGACCCAGTACTTC
>TRBV5-1|TRBJ2-3|-|-
CASSLAQADHTDTQYF
TGCGCCAGCAGCTTGGCTCAGGCAGATCACACAGATACGCAGTATTTT
>TRBV11-1|TRBJ2-6|-|-
CASSSGGPTDPSGANVLTF
TGTGCCAGCAGCTCCGGGGGGCCAACAGACCCCTCTGGGGCCAACGTCCTGACTTTC
>TRBV19|TRBJ2-2|TRBD1|-
CASSRGGQGAGTGELFF
TGTGCCAGTAGTAGGGGGGGACAGGGGGCTGGCACCGGGGAGCTGTTTTTT
>TRBV9|TRBJ2-7|TRBD2|once
CASSGGSAGVGYEQYF
TGTGCCAGCAGCGGAGGAAGCGCGGGAGTGGGGTACGAGCAGTACTTC
>TRBV12-3/TRBV12-4|TRBJ2-5|-|-
CASNLAGTGQYF
TGTGCCAGCAATTTAGCCGGGACGGGGCAGTACTTC
>TRBV4-3|TRBJ2-3|TRBD2|few
CASSRREANGDTQYF
TGCGCCAGCAGCCGGCGGGAGGCCAACGGGGATACGCAGTATTTT
>TRBV6-2/TRBV6-3|TRBJ1-5|-|-
CASSLDSQEGYPFQPQHF
TGTGCCAGCAGCCTGGACAGCCAGGAGGGATATCCGTTTCAGCCCCAGCATTTT
>TRBV20-1|TRBJ2-1|TRBD1|many
CSAGQELREQFF
TGCAGTGCCGGACAGGAATTGCGTGAGCAGTTCTTC
>TRBV10-2|TRBJ2-1|TRBD2|-
CASKLGLASNEQFF
TGCGCCAGCAAACTTGGACTAGCGAGTAATGAGCAGTTCTTC
>TRBV3-1|TRBJ2-1|-|-
CASSQDAGSYNEQFF
TGTGCCAGCAGCCAAGATGCGGGCTCCTACAATGAGCAGTTCTTC
>TRBV7-3|TRBJ2-5|TRBD1|few
CACSTSTGGSETQYF
TGTGCCTGCAGCACCTCAACAGGGGGATCAGAGACCCAGTACTTC
>TRBV28|TRBJ2-3|-|-
CASSSAGLSTDTQYF
TGTGCCAGCAGTTCGGCAGGCCTTAGCACAGATACGCAGTATTTT
>TRBV4-1|TRBJ2-3|-|-
CASSEWGRDVEHTQYF
TGCGCCAGCAGCGAATGGGGACGGGATGTTGAGCATACGCAGTATTTT
>TRBV6-5|TRBJ2-7|-|few
CASSRDRSTYEQYF
TGTGCCAGCAGCAGAGACAGGTCTACCTACGAGCAGTACTTC
>TRBV6-2/TRBV6-3|TRBJ1-1|-|-
CASTALGSGTEAFF
TGTGCCAGCACCGCTTTAGGGTCGGGCACTGAAGCTTTCTTT
>TRBV13|TRBJ2-6|-|few
CASSLSWSSGANVLTF
TGTGCCAGCAGCTTATCGTGGTCGTCTGGGGCCAACGTCCTGACTTTC
>TRBV28|TRBJ1-2|-|-
CASSSSVNYGYTF
TGTGCCAGCAGTTCGTCAGTAAACTATGGCTACACCTTC
>TRBV5-1|TRBJ2-1|TRBD2|-
CASNPGLAGYNEQFF
TGCGCCAGCAACCCCGGACTAGCGGGGTACAATGAGCAGTTCTTC
>TRBV29-1|TRBJ1-2|TRBD1|-
CSVVGTGRKGYTF
TGCAGCGTTGTAGGGACAGGGAGAAAGGGCTACACCTTC
>TRBV12-3/TRBV12-4|TRBJ2-3|-|-
CASSRRLVPDTQYF
TGTGCCAGCAGTCGCAGACTGGTTCCAGATACGCAGTATTTT
>TRBV9|TRBJ2-1|-|-
CASSAQWGNTEQFF
TGTGCCAGCAGCGCCCAGTGGGGGAACACTGAGCAGTTCTTC
>TRBV28|TRBJ1-5|TRBD1|-
CASSSTGGAEQPQHF
TGTGCCAGCAGTAGCACAGGGGGCGCGGAACAGCCCCAGCATTTT
>TRBV6-6|TRBJ2-7|TRBD2|few
CASSYVLSGSPYEQYF
TGTGCCAGCAGTTACGTCCTGAGCGGGAGTCCCTACGAGCAGTACTTC
>TRBV28|TRBJ2-1|-|-
CASSPGAATNEQFF
TGTGCCAGCAGTCCAGGGGCGGCGACCAATGAGCAGTTCTTC
>TRBV5-4|TRBJ2-3|TRBD2|-
CASSGESRLAGADTQYF
TGTGCCAGCAGCGGCGAGTCCAGACTAGCGGGAGCAGATACGCAGTATTTT
>TRBV11-2|TRBJ2-3|-|-
CASREEGARTDTQYF
TGTGCCAGCAGAGAGGAGGGGGCAAGGACAGATACGCAGTATTTT
>TRBV29-1|TRBJ2-7|-|-
CSVEGGDEWFPYEQYF
TGCAGCGTTGAAGGGGGAGACGAATGGTTCCCCTACGAGCAGTACTTC
>TRBV7-2|TRBJ1-1|-|few
CASSHTGGAAFF
TGTGCCAGCAGCCACACCGGGGGAGCGGCTTTCTTT
>TRBV12-3/TRBV12-4|TRBJ2-7|-|-
CARSSGTPSSYEQYF
TGTGCCCGCAGCTCCGGGACACCCAGCTCCTACGAGCAGTACTTC
>TRBV11-2|TRBJ2-1|TRBD2|-
CASSKSGLAQLNEQFF
TGTGCCAGCAGCAAATCGGGACTAGCCCAGTTAAATGAGCAGTTCTTC
>TRBV19|TRBJ2-1|TRBD2|-
CASSTGTSGHNEQFF
TGTGCCAGTAGTACCGGGACTAGCGGCCACAATGAGCAGTTCTTC
>TRBV7-6|TRBJ1-5|TRBD1|-
CASSLVAGGGYSNQPQHF
TGTGCCAGCAGCTTAGTGGCAGGGGGAGGTTATAGCAATCAGCCCCAGCATTTT
>TRBV28|TRBJ2-5|TRBD1|-
CAGITRQGSEETQYF
TGTGCCGGGATTACTCGACAGGGTAGTGAGGAGACCCAGTACTTC
>TRBV3-1|TRBJ2-5|-|-
CASSPPEGIGETQYF
TGTGCCAGCAGCCCCCCGGAGGGGATTGGAGAGACCCAGTACTTC
>TRBV4-1|TRBJ2-7|-|few
CASRSAGRAEQYF
TGCGCCAGCAGATCGGCGGGACGCGCCGAGCAGTACTTC
>TRBV5-1|TRBJ1-6|-|once
CASSLEPWGARPLHF
TGCGCCAGCAGCTTGGAGCCCTGGGGGGCCCGTCCCCTCCACTTT
>TRBV9|TRBJ2-1|TRBD2|-
CASSVVAGDPYNEQFF
TGTGCCAGCAGCGTAGTCGCGGGAGACCCTTACAATGAGCAGTTCTTC
>TRBV28|TRBJ2-4|-|few
CASSWSRSRAKNIQYF
TGTGCCAGCAGTTGGTCCCGGAGTAGGGCCAAAAACATTCAGTACTTC
>TRBV6-1|TRBJ1-5|TRBD1|-
CASSTGEIGLAQHF
TGTGCCAGCAGCACAGGGGAAATTGGGCTGGCCCAGCATTTT
>TRBV12-3/TRBV12-4|TRBJ2-1|TRBD2|-
CASSMGLANEQFF
TGTGCCAGCAGTATGGGACTAGCGAATGAGCAGTTCTTC
>TRBV12-3/TRBV12-4|TRBJ2-1|-|-
CASSQETSGIGNEQFF
TGTGCCAGCAGTCAAGAGACGAGCGGTATAGGGAATGAGCAGTTCTTC
>TRBV9|TRBJ2-4|-|few
CARHVPGAKNIQYF
TGTGCCAGGCATGTCCCCGGGGCCAAAAACATTCAGTACTTC
>TRBV15|TRBJ2-3|-|few
CATSYGGDTQYF
TGTGCCACCAGTTATGGGGGGGATACGCAGTATTTT
>TRBV4-1|TRBJ2-7|TRBD1|-
CASSQLGTVRYEQYF
TGCGCCAGCAGCCAACTAGGGACAGTCCGCTACGAGCAGTACTTC
>TRBV19|TRBJ1-5|TRBD1|-
CASQHRGINQPQHF
TGTGCCAGTCAACACAGGGGAATAAATCAGCCCCAGCATTTT
>TRBV3-1|TRBJ1-2|-|-
CAGSQGGTGYTF
TGTGCCGGCAGCCAAGGTGGAACTGGCTACACCTTC
>TRBV27|TRBJ2-7|TRBD2|many
CASSSRTSGRDEQYF
TGTGCCAGCAGTTCCCGGACTAGCGGGAGAGACGAGCAGTACTTC
>TRBV7-2|TRBJ2-3|-|-
CASSHPPLTDTQYF
TGTGCCAGCAGCCACCCCCCGCTCACAGATACGCAGTATTTT
>TRBV11-2|TRBJ1-4|-|-
CASSYLTPEKLFF
TGTGCCAGCAGCTACCTTACACCAGAAAAACTGTTTTTT
>TRBV7-2|TRBJ2-3|TRBD2|-
CATTEGLAGVADTQYF
TGTGCCACTACAGAAGGACTAGCGGGAGTGGCAGATACGCAGTATTTT
>TRBV7-9|TRBJ2-7|-|few
CASSPNAHEQYF
TGTGCCAGCAGCCCCAATGCTCACGAGCAGTACTTC
>TRBV6-1|TRBJ2-7|-|-
CATGERGYYEQYF
TGTGCCACGGGGGAACGGGGATACTACGAGCAGTACTTC
>TRBV9|TRBJ2-1|-|-
CASSPYMSSYNEQFF
TGTGCCAGCAGCCCCTACATGAGCTCCTACAATGAGCAGTTCTTC